One sample yielded the 10 T cell receptor beta chains listed below, sequenced in a study of Ad26.COV2.S vaccination and SARS-CoV-2 variants. Treatment described: around 19 received Ad26.COV2.S at low or high dose, single or two shots; five or six received placebo; per-sample allocation not given. The samples were gathered on day 63 after the first injection of vaccine or placebo. TCRdb's table, derived via immunoSEQ multiplex PCR, lists solely in-frame clones and lacks some. The sample carries 200,000 to 250,000 clones, 88% recorded once. The specimen comprised peripheral blood, sampled in a trial of Ad26.COV2.S vaccine versus placebo. Receptors originate from a person between 18 and 60 years old who received the Ad26.COV2.S COVID-19 vaccine or a placebo.

This clone was observed a single time. The CDR3 region is CATSAGRTGLPSYGYTF. CDR3 in DNA: TGTGCCACCTCAGCGGGCCGGACAGGGCTCCCTAGTTATGGCTACACCTTC. The J gene is TRBJ1-2, the V gene TRBV5-6, with 8 bases lining up with TRBD1. The CDR3 contains 17 residues. Germline V gene lookup returns CDR1 SGHDT and CDR2 YYEEEE. The junction had 21 bases not matched to a gene; V was cut back by 9 bases and J by 5 bases.

The chain recombines TRBV19 with TRBJ1-2; the match to TRBD1 covers 7 bases. V trimming: 1 base; J trimming: 8 bases; junction bases outside the gene matches: 7. The CDR3 loop spans 14 amino acids. Germline V gives CDR1 LNHDA, CDR2 SQIVND (reference sequence). The CDR3 DNA sequence: TGTGCCAGTAGTATAGCGAGCTCAGGGGGAGGCTACACCTTC. Its translation is CASSIASSGGGYTF. The full variable domain, with the rest looked up from reference TRBV19 and TRBJ1-2, is DGGITQSPKYLFRKEGQNVTLSCEQNLNHDAMYWYRQDPGQGLRLIYYSQIVNDFQKGDIAEGYSVSREKKESFPLTVTSAQKNPTAFYLCASSIASSGGGYTFGSGTRLTVV.

The chain has TRBV4-3 and TRBJ2-7, with D possibly TRBD1 on 5 matching bases. Looked up from germline, CDR1 is LGHNA and CDR2 is YSLEER. The CDR3 extends over 14 amino acids. V was shortened by 3 bases and J by 3 bases, with 12 bases between the two germline ends. The CDR3 region has the DNA TGCGCCAGCAGCCAGGGGCTGGTTCTCTACGAGCAGTACTTC. Residues: CASSQGLVLYEQYF.

The chain carries TRBV19 and TRBJ1-2; weak D call: TRBD1 (5 bases). V was shortened by 4 bases and J by 4 bases, with 16 bases between the two germline ends. The CDR3 spans 15 residues. CDR1 is LNHDA and CDR2 is SQIVND in the germline V gene (reference sequence). CDR3 loop: CASSKSRMGLYGYTF. The CDR3 DNA follows: TGTGCCAGTAGTAAAAGCCGGATGGGGCTCTATGGCTACACCTTC. The entire variable domain, with the rest obtained from reference TRBV19 and TRBJ1-2, is as follows: DGGITQSPKYLFRKEGQNVTLSCEQNLNHDAMYWYRQDPGQGLRLIYYSQIVNDFQKGDIAEGYSVSREKKESFPLTVTSAQKNPTAFYLCASSKSRMGLYGYTFGSGTRLTVV.

V usage is TRBV5-1 and J usage is TRBJ2-5, with D tentatively TRBD1 (5 bases). The V end lost 0 bases, the J end lost 4 bases, and 10 bases lay between the germline ends. CDR3 length: 14 residues. Germline V gene sequence: CDR1 SGHRS, CDR2 YFSETQ. In DNA form, the CDR3 reads TGCGCCAGCAGCTTGGAACTGGGGCGAGAGACCCAGTACTTC. Translating gives CASSLELGRETQYF. The full variable domain, completed using reference TRBV5-1 and TRBJ2-5, is KAGVTQTPRYLIKTRGQQVTLSCSPISGHRSVSWYQQTPGQGLQFLFEYFSETQRNKGNFPGRFSGRQFSNSRSEMNVSTLELGDSALYLCASSLELGRETQYFGPGTRLLVL.

A few counts support this clone. The chain couples TRBV28 to TRBJ1-2; D possibly corresponds to TRBD1 (6 bases). The CDR3 consists of 13 residues. Germline assignment: CDR1 MDHEN and CDR2 SYDVKM. Trimming removed 7 bases at V and 7 bases at J, with 16 bases between. The CDR3 sequence: CASILGGASGYTF. The CDR3 DNA reads as TGTGCCAGCATTCTGGGGGGGGCTAGTGGCTACACCTTC.

The chain has TRBV18 and TRBJ2-3; 11 bases fit TRBD1. Germline V gives CDR1 KGHSH, CDR2 LQKENI. V lost 6 bases to trimming and J lost 5 bases; unmatched junction nucleotides: 10. There are 16 residues in the CDR3. Here the CDR3 DNA reads TGTGCCAGCTCCCGAAGGACAGGGGGCGCAATAGATACGCAGTATTTT. Protein: CASSRRTGGAIDTQYF.

J is TRBJ2-7 and V is TRBV19, with D unresolved. The CDR3 length is 12 residues. V was pared by 6 bases and J by 1 base, with 7 bases between. Germline V CDR1 and CDR2: LNHDA, SQIVND (reference sequence). In DNA form, the CDR3 reads TGTGCCAGTAGCGTGGGGTCCTACGAGCAGTACTTC. Its translation: CASSVGSYEQYF.

This chain links TRBV6-5 with TRBJ2-7; possibly TRBD1 for D (6 bases). Looked up from germline, CDR1 is MNHEY and CDR2 is SVGAGI. The CDR3 loop spans 15 amino acids. Trimming removed 5 bases at V and 9 bases at J, with 23 bases between. CDR3 sequence (DNA): TGTGCCAGCAGTCTATATCAGGGGTTGGGGCACGTGCAGTACTTC. The encoded protein is CASSLYQGLGHVQYF.

The chain uses TRBV9 and TRBJ2-1; 11 bases agree with TRBD2. After removal of 4 bases from V and 10 bases from J, the junction contained 13 bases not matched to a gene. Germline-derived CDR1 and CDR2 are SGDLS and YYNGEE. CDR3 length: 16 amino acids. The CDR3 DNA reads as TGTGCCAGCAGCCCCCCCTTTCTAGCGGGAGGTGGAGAGCAGTTCTTC. As protein: CASSPPFLAGGGEQFF.